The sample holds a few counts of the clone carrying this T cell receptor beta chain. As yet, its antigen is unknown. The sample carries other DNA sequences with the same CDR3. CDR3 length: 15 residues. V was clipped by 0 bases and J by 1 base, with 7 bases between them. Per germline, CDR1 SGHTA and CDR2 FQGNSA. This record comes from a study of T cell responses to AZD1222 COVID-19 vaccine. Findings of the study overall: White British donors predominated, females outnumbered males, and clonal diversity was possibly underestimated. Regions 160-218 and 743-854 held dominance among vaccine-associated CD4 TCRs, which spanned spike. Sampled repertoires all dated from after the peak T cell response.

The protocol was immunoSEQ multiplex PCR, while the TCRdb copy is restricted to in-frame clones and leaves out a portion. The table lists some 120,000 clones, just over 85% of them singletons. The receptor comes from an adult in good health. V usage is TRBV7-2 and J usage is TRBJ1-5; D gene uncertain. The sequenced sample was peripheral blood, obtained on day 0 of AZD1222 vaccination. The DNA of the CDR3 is TGTGCCAGCAGCTTAGCGCCGGTGAGCAATCAGCCCCAGCATTTT. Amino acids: CASSLAPVSNQPQHF.